These T cell receptor beta chains were read from a single sample in a study of blood T cell repertoires in COVID-19. Profiled with immunoSEQ multiplex PCR; TCRdb holds only in-frame clones, not every one. Of around 230,000 clones in the sample, approximately 83% are singletons; the top ten hold around 3%. Input material: PBMCs or T cells enriched from blood (not recorded which). The receptors shown here come from a woman in her thirties or forties with acute COVID-19. Both conserved end residues are part of each CDR3. D genes are given only for firm matches. Size values are once, few and many counts, or a class for expanded clones, and some rows have none.

V: TRBV9
D: TRBD2
size: .
J: TRBJ2-3
DNA: TGTGCCAGCAGCGCTAGCGGGAGGGCCGGGACAGATACGCAGTATTTT
CDR3: CASSASGRAGTDTQYF

V: TRBV5-4
D: .
size: .
J: TRBJ2-3
DNA: TGTGCCAGCAGCCACTCCACAGATACGCAGTATTTT
CDR3: CASSHSTDTQYF

V: TRBV7-3
D: .
size: .
J: TRBJ2-2
DNA: TGTGCCAGCAGCCCGGACACCTCGAACACCGGGGAGCTGTTTTTT
CDR3: CASSPDTSNTGELFF

V: TRBV30
D: TRBD2
size: .
J: TRBJ2-5
DNA: TGTGCCTGGGGGGGACTAGCGGTGGAGACCCAGTACTTC
CDR3: CAWGGLAVETQYF

V: TRBV7-9
D: .
size: .
J: TRBJ1-3
DNA: TGTGCCAGCAGCCCCACGGTGACTGGAAACACCATATATTTT
CDR3: CASSPTVTGNTIYF

V: TRBV9
D: TRBD1
size: .
J: TRBJ2-1
DNA: TGTGCCAGCAGCGCAGACAGGGGTTTCCGCAATGAGCAGTTCTTC
CDR3: CASSADRGFRNEQFF

V: TRBV5-4
D: .
size: .
J: TRBJ2-1
DNA: TGTGCCAGCAGCTTGGCTATGAGCAATGAGCAGTTCTTC
CDR3: CASSLAMSNEQFF

V: TRBV12-1
D: .
size: .
J: TRBJ2-2
DNA: TGTGCCAGCAGCTTGGAGTTAAACACCGGGGAGCTGTTTTTT
CDR3: CASSLELNTGELFF

V: TRBV5-4
D: .
size: .
J: TRBJ1-2
DNA: TGTGCCAGCAGCTTGGCGGGGGTCTATGGCTACACCTTC
CDR3: CASSLAGVYGYTF

V: TRBV11-1
D: TRBD2
size: once
J: TRBJ2-1
DNA: TGTGCCAGCAGCCCTCTAGCGGGAGACTACAATGAGCAGTTCTTC
CDR3: CASSPLAGDYNEQFF

V: TRBV7-2
D: .
size: .
J: TRBJ1-1
DNA: TGTGCCAGCAGCTTAGTGTCAGGGAGGGACACTGAAGCTTTCTTT
CDR3: CASSLVSGRDTEAFF

V: TRBV19
D: .
size: once
J: TRBJ2-7
DNA: TGTGCCAGTAGTATAGATCAGGAAATCCCCTACGAGCAGTACTTC
CDR3: CASSIDQEIPYEQYF

V: TRBV7-9
D: .
size: .
J: TRBJ2-5
DNA: TGTGCCAGCAGCTTAGGCCACTCACCCAAGGAGACCCAGTACTTC
CDR3: CASSLGHSPKETQYF

V: TRBV7-3
D: TRBD1
size: .
J: TRBJ1-1
DNA: TGTGCCAGCAGCGGAGGACAGGGATGGACTGAAGCTTTCTTT
CDR3: CASSGGQGWTEAFF

V: TRBV10-3
D: TRBD2
size: .
J: TRBJ2-7
DNA: TGTGCCATCCGGGGGGGACTAGCGACCTACGAGCAGTACTTC
CDR3: CAIRGGLATYEQYF

V: TRBV19
D: .
size: .
J: TRBJ1-2
DNA: TGTGCCAGTAGTATATTTCACGACTCGGATAATGGCTACACCTTC
CDR3: CASSIFHDSDNGYTF

V: TRBV24-1
D: TRBD1
size: .
J: TRBJ2-7
DNA: TGTGCCACCAGTGACCGGACAGGGGGATCGGACGAGCAGTACTTC
CDR3: CATSDRTGGSDEQYF

V: TRBV5-5
D: TRBD2
size: .
J: TRBJ2-2
DNA: TGTGCCAGCAGCGCCCAGGGACTAGCGGGAGCCGGGGAGCTGTTTTTT
CDR3: CASSAQGLAGAGELFF

V: TRBV7-2
D: TRBD2
size: .
J: TRBJ2-1
DNA: TGTGCCAGCCACCCGGGACTAGCGGTTCTAAGCTCCTACAATGAGCAGTTCTTC
CDR3: CASHPGLAVLSSYNEQFF

V: TRBV2
D: .
size: .
J: TRBJ2-1
DNA: TGTGCCAGCAGGCCCTCGGGCGGGACTCCCTACAATGAGCAGTTCTTC
CDR3: CASRPSGGTPYNEQFF

V: TRBV19
D: .
size: .
J: TRBJ2-3
DNA: TGTGCCAGTAGTCCTAGGGACTCCAACACAGATACGCAGTATTTT
CDR3: CASSPRDSNTDTQYF

V: TRBV12-1
D: .
size: .
J: TRBJ2-7
DNA: TGTGCCAGCACCGTCGGACAGAAGAGCTCCTACGAGCAGTACTTC
CDR3: CASTVGQKSSYEQYF

V: TRBV19
D: .
size: .
J: TRBJ2-2
DNA: TGTGCCAGTAGTATTTCCCTAATGAACACCGGGGAGCTGTTTTTT
CDR3: CASSISLMNTGELFF

V: TRBV7-9
D: .
size: .
J: TRBJ2-1
DNA: TGTGCCAGCAGCAGCCTGGGCGGGAAAAGCTCCTACAATGAGCAGTTCTTC
CDR3: CASSSLGGKSSYNEQFF

V: TRBV27
D: .
size: .
J: TRBJ1-1
DNA: TGTGCCAGCAGTATAAGGACTGGGAACACTGAAGCTTTCTTT
CDR3: CASSIRTGNTEAFF

V: TRBV18
D: .
size: .
J: TRBJ1-3
DNA: TGTGCCAGCTCACCGTCCAGGGGAGAGGGAAACACCATATATTTT
CDR3: CASSPSRGEGNTIYF

V: TRBV11-3
D: .
size: .
J: TRBJ2-7
DNA: TGTGCCAGCAGCCGACAGAGCTTCTCCTACGAGCAGTACTTC
CDR3: CASSRQSFSYEQYF

V: TRBV5-1
D: TRBD2
size: .
J: TRBJ2-7
DNA: TGCGCCAGCAGCTTGGGGCGGGGGGTCCCCGAGCAGTACTTC
CDR3: CASSLGRGVPEQYF

V: TRBV7-8
D: TRBD1
size: .
J: TRBJ1-1
DNA: TGTGCCAGCACCCTGGACAGGGAGGAAGCTTTCTTT
CDR3: CASTLDREEAFF